This section outlines one T cell receptor beta chain sequence together with its context. This CDR3 has 13 amino acids. The V and J ends lost 2 bases and 12 bases respectively, with 16 bases between them. The entry originates in a study of blood T cell repertoires in COVID-19. Study background: Acute-phase and convalescent COVID-19 samples originated in the United States, Italy and Spain. PBMCs, B-cell-depleted T cells, or T cells provided the cDNA or gDNA that made up the material.

During active infection, Seattle patients enrolled and were then monitored through disease. Original handling: By means of reference gene primer amplification, nucleated cell counts were estimated. Assay: immunoSEQ multiplex PCR; the TCRdb copy retains only in-frame clones and omits some. V and J calls and clone size follow that table, whereas D and trimming were derived from the DNA. The data hold approximately 290,000 clones, with approximately 83% observed a single time. Sequences were obtained from peripheral blood. This clonotype was obtained from a person aged 65-85 years with COVID-19, enrolled during active disease. This chain connects TRBV12-3 or TRBV12-4 to TRBJ1-2; weak D call: TRBD1 (5 bases). This CDR3 reads CASSLSLMGRNTF. In nucleotides, the CDR3 is TGTGCCAGCAGTTTATCACTGATGGGGCGCAACACCTTC.